A single sample is the source of the 24 T cell receptor beta chains below, sequenced in a study of blood T cell repertoires in COVID-19 (dated by TCRdb to about 2020). Preparation of the library involved the immunoSEQ multiplex PCR assay. Drawn from immuneACCESS, this table holds only the in-frame rearrangements with V and J called that TCRdb kept. Clones are partly lost; checked studies trace under half to an unresolved V gene and leave the rest unexplained. Present in this sample are 150,000 to 200,000 clones, 70% to 90% of which were seen just once. The top ten constitute roughly 21% of the sample. The sequencing sample was made of peripheral blood. These receptors all come from a man between 60 and 75 years old with active or convalescent COVID-19.

The V call is TRBV6-5, the J call TRBJ2-1; 12 bases align to TRBD1. CDR1 and CDR2 (germline): MNHEY, SVGAGI. Trimming at V came to 6 bases and at J to 12 bases, leaving 9 bases not matched to a gene. This CDR3 spans 14 amino acids. Here the CDR3 DNA reads TGTGCCAGCAGGTCCGGGACAGGGGGCGGAGGGCAGTTCTTC. Protein: CASRSGTGGGGQFF.

This chain connects TRBV2 to TRBJ1-4, with D maybe TRBD1 (6 bases). Per germline, CDR1 SNHLY and CDR2 FYNNEI. The CDR3 loop spans 14 amino acids. The V end was cut by 4 bases, the J end by 7 bases, with 13 bases between. CDR3 DNA: TGTGCCAGCAGTGGCAATAGGGGGTTTGAAAAACTGTTTTTT. Translating it yields CASSGNRGFEKLFF.

The chain joins TRBV4-2 to TRBJ1-2, with D possibly being TRBD1 (6 bases). This CDR3 has 16 residues. Germline loops: CDR1 LGHNA, CDR2 YNFKEQ. Trimming shortened V by 1 base and J by 2 bases, and 14 bases separated the two germline ends. CDR3 sequence reads: CASSQVYTGPNYGYTF. DNA for the CDR3: TGTGCCAGCAGCCAAGTCTATACAGGGCCAAACTATGGCTACACCTTC.

In the case of this clone: The same CDR3 is also encoded by other DNA sequences in this sample. The gene calls are TRBV4-1 and TRBJ1-2; TRBD1 matches at 10 bases. Trimming removed 1 base from V and 2 bases from J; junction bases left unmatched: 4. Germline assignment: CDR1 MGHRA and CDR2 YSYEKL. The CDR3 totals 16 residues. CDR3 sequence reads: CASSQAPGQGNYGYTF. The CDR3 DNA reads as TGCGCCAGCAGCCAAGCCCCGGGACAGGGGAACTATGGCTACACCTTC.

The chain employs TRBV19 and TRBJ2-1, with 9 positions matching TRBD2. V dropped 6 bases and J dropped 6; count of bases not matched to a gene: 6. Per germline, CDR1 LNHDA and CDR2 SQIVND (reference sequence). The CDR3 totals 14 residues. The CDR3 protein is CASRAVAGANEQFF. Here the CDR3 DNA reads TGTGCCAGTAGAGCGGTAGCGGGGGCCAATGAGCAGTTCTTC.

V gene TRBV3-1 (or the pseudogene TRBV3-2) combines with J gene TRBJ2-5, with D possibly matching TRBD2 (6 bases). The length of the CDR3 is 13 residues. Trimming removed 6 bases from V and 5 bases from J, with 13 bases in between. The germline V gene encodes CDR1 LGHDT and CDR2 YNNKEL (reference sequence). The CDR3 loop is CASRLTSMETQYF. The CDR3 region has the DNA TGTGCCAGCAGGTTGACTAGTATGGAGACCCAGTACTTC.

This rearrangement joins TRBV9 to TRBJ1-2, with TRBD1 as a possible D gene (5 bases). CDR3 size: 16 residues. Germline values: CDR1 SGDLS, CDR2 YYNGEE. Trimming took 4 bases from V and 2 from J, leaving 18 bases between them. The CDR3 region is CASSTTGTGGNYGYTF. CDR3 nucleotides: TGTGCCAGCAGCACAACCGGGACGGGGGGAAACTATGGCTACACCTTC.

The chain joins TRBV11-2 to TRBJ2-7; 8 nucleotides agree with TRBD1. CDR3 length: 15 residues. Unmatched junction bases numbered 7, after V lost 4 bases and J lost 2 bases. Germline lookup yields CDR1 SGHAT and CDR2 FQNNGV. CDR3 region: CASSSSLQGAYEQYF. CDR3 nucleotides: TGTGCCAGCAGCTCCTCCCTACAGGGGGCCTACGAGCAGTACTTC.

The CDR3: CASSQVGGTEAFF. The DNA of the CDR3 is TGTGCCAGCAGCCAAGTAGGGGGCACTGAAGCTTTCTTT. The V and J genes are TRBV3-1 (or the pseudogene TRBV3-2) and TRBJ1-1; possible D gene TRBD1, 6 bases. Trimming cost V 1 base and J 4 bases, with 7 bases left between them. The CDR3 spans 13 residues. The germline gives CDR1 LGHDT, CDR2 YNNKEL (reference sequence).

V usage is TRBV7-2 and J usage is TRBJ1-3; possible D gene TRBD1, 5 bases. This CDR3 is 15 amino acids long. Germline CDR1 SGHTA, CDR2 FQGNSA. With 5 bases removed from V and 3 bases from J, the gap between germline ends came to 14 bases. CDR3 residues: CASSHRGGDGNTIYF. The CDR3 DNA is TGTGCCAGCAGCCACCGGGGGGGGGATGGAAACACCATATATTTT.

The rearrangement uses TRBV7-2 and TRBJ1-2; no clear D. Germline assignment: CDR1 SGHTA and CDR2 FQGNSA. This CDR3 comprises 16 residues. Trimming removed 3 bases at V and 5 bases at J, with 19 bases between. CDR3 DNA sequence: TGTGCCAGCAGCTTCTTCGGATCCCTTGTCGGGTATGGCTACACCTTC. Its protein is CASSFFGSLVGYGYTF.

The rearrangement links TRBV21-1 to TRBJ2-3; the table's D call, TRBD2, has no DNA check behind it. TRBV21-1 is tagged as a pseudogene. The CDR3 sequence is 18 residues long. The CDR3 DNA reads TGTGCCAGCAGCCCGTTAGTAGCGGGGGCCGCTAACACAGATACGCAGTATTTT. Residues: CASSPLVAGAANTDTQYF.

This rearrangement joins TRBV6-5 to TRBJ1-2, with 7 positions matching TRBD1. Trimming at V came to 6 bases and at J to 4 bases, leaving 8 bases not matched to a gene. The germline V gene encodes CDR1 MNHEY and CDR2 SVGAGI. CDR3 size: 14 residues. DNA for the CDR3: TGTGCCAGCAGCCTGACAGGGAATGGCTATGGCTACACCTTC. Its protein product is CASSLTGNGYGYTF.

This sequence joins TRBV24-1 and TRBJ2-6, with 7 nucleotides matching TRBD2. The germline V gene encodes CDR1 KGHDR and CDR2 SFDVKD. The CDR3 spans 16 residues. J lost 0 bases, V lost 5 bases, and 3 bases had no gene match. This CDR3 is CATSGEGNSGANVLTF. The CDR3, as DNA: TGTGCCACCAGTGGGGAGGGCAACTCTGGGGCCAACGTCCTGACTTTC.

This clone has a handful of counts. The sample carries other DNA sequences with the same CDR3. The rearrangement joins TRBV19 to TRBJ1-1; D might be TRBD1 (5 bases). The CDR3 spans 13 residues. The V gene lost 0 bases and the J gene lost 3 bases, with 5 bases spanning the gap. Germline-derived CDR1 and CDR2 are LNHDA and SQIVND (reference sequence). The CDR3 nucleotides are TGTGCCAGTAGTATAGACAGGGACACTGAAGCTTTCTTT. This codes for CASSIDRDTEAFF.

The rearrangement uses TRBV4-1 and TRBJ1-6; D possibly corresponds to TRBD1 (5 bases). The V and J ends lost 1 base and 9 bases respectively, with 16 bases between them. The V gene's germline CDR1 is MGHRA and CDR2 YSYEKL. The length of the CDR3 is 16 residues. CDR3: CASSQVGGARSSPLHF. CDR3 coding DNA: TGCGCCAGCAGCCAAGTTGGAGGGGCCAGAAGTTCACCCCTCCACTTT.

This clone has at least ten counts. The chain combines TRBV15 with TRBJ2-2; 7 nucleotides align to TRBD2. V gave up 1 base and J gave up 0 bases; unmatched junction bases: 11. The germline V gene has CDR1 LNHNV and CDR2 YYDKDF (reference sequence). CDR3 length: 19 residues. The CDR3 spells CATSRGGISGFANTGELFF. For the CDR3, the DNA is TGTGCCACCAGCAGAGGTGGGATTAGCGGGTTCGCGAACACCGGGGAGCTGTTTTTT.

This clone was recorded once. This chain connects TRBV29-1 to TRBJ2-5, with 9 bases fitting TRBD2. J was trimmed by 8 bases and V by 0 bases; bases with no gene match: 13. Per the germline V gene, CDR1 is SQVTM and CDR2 is ANQGSEA. There are 16 residues in the CDR3. The CDR3 is CSVEDQNSGGPDTQYF. The CDR3 region has the DNA TGCAGCGTTGAAGATCAAAATAGCGGGGGACCGGATACCCAGTACTTC.

The chain couples TRBV4-2 to TRBJ2-3; TRBD2 matches at 13 bases. V was pared by 4 bases and J by 0 bases, with 7 bases of the junction left unmatched. Germline V lookup: CDR1 LGHNA, CDR2 YNFKEQ. The CDR3 covers 18 residues. This chain's CDR3 is CASSPRLAGGSSTDTQYF. CDR3 nucleotide sequence: TGTGCCAGCAGCCCCAGACTAGCGGGGGGTTCTAGCACAGATACGCAGTATTTT.

The chain employs TRBV6-5 and TRBJ2-7; D is undetermined. The length of the CDR3 is 15 residues. The V gene's germline CDR1 is MNHEY and CDR2 SVGAGI. V lost 6 bases to trimming and J lost 0 bases, with 15 bases between them. CDR3 sequence reads: CASRPMGLRSYEQYF. The CDR3 DNA reads as TGTGCCAGCAGGCCTATGGGCCTCCGCTCCTACGAGCAGTACTTC.

This chain uses TRBV2 with TRBJ1-4; D is possibly TRBD1 (5 bases). Trimming removed 3 bases from V and 0 bases from J, with 11 bases in between. The V gene's germline CDR1 is SNHLY and CDR2 FYNNEI. The CDR3 is 16 residues long. CDR3 nucleotide sequence: TGTGCCAGCAGTGATGTGACGGGGGCAACTAATGAAAAACTGTTTTTT. As protein: CASSDVTGATNEKLFF.

The V gene is TRBV2, the J gene TRBJ2-3; D unresolved. Germline-derived CDR1 and CDR2 are SNHLY and FYNNEI. CDR3 length equals 16 residues. With 0 bases removed from V and 2 bases from J, the gap between germline ends came to 12 bases. Written as DNA, the CDR3 is TGTGCCAGCAGTGAAGCGCTCCCTACCCTCACAGATACGCAGTATTTT. Encoded protein: CASSEALPTLTDTQYF.

The chain links TRBV19 to TRBJ1-3; D remains ambiguous. Germline lookup yields CDR1 LNHDA and CDR2 SQIVND (reference sequence). The CDR3 is 15 amino acids. V was shortened by 5 bases and J by 4 bases, with 15 bases between the two germline ends. CDR3: CASSLIVTGGNTIYF. As DNA, the CDR3 is TGTGCCAGTAGTCTGATAGTAACCGGGGGAAACACCATATATTTT.

This clone appeared once. The chain recombines TRBV4-1 with TRBJ1-5; 8 bases map to TRBD1. Trimming removed 0 bases from V and 7 bases from J; junction bases left unmatched: 5. Germline assignment: CDR1 MGHRA and CDR2 YSYEKL. The CDR3 sequence is 15 residues long. The CDR3 sequence is CASSQDGQGAQPQHF. The DNA of the CDR3 is TGCGCCAGCAGCCAAGATGGTCAGGGGGCCCAGCCCCAGCATTTT.